The rows below give T cell receptor beta chains drawn from one sample of a study of cytomegalovirus exposure and HLA in healthy donors. Sequenced by immunoSEQ multiplex PCR; TCRdb stores in-frame clones only, minus some. The repertoire includes more than 95,000 clones, around 75% of them detected once, and more than 1.5% sits in the top ten. Sequencing was carried out using PBMCs. These receptor sequences come from a woman under 30 in good health and CMV-seronegative. The CDR3 runs from the conserved cysteine through the conserved F or W. The D gene is left open where the match is weak. A clone size is listed for some rows: how often the clone was seen (once, few, many), or a class if it is expanded.

size | J | D | V | CDR3 | DNA
. | TRBJ2-3 | . | TRBV5-1 | CASSLRRSTRTDTQYF | TGCGCCAGCAGCCTACGGCGTTCAACGAGGACAGATACGCAGTATTTT
. | TRBJ2-3 | . | TRBV5-1 | CASSPDIPARTDTQYF | TGCGCCAGCAGCCCCGACATTCCCGCGCGCACAGATACGCAGTATTTT
few | TRBJ2-2 | . | TRBV11-3 | CASSLNLGELFF | TGTGCCAGCAGCTTAAATCTTGGGGAGCTGTTTTTT
. | TRBJ2-1 | . | TRBV5-1 | CASSPAPAGEQFF | TGCGCCAGCAGCCCGGCCCCCGCGGGTGAGCAGTTCTTC
. | TRBJ1-6 | . | TRBV2 | CATQQGPINSPLHF | TGTGCCACCCAACAGGGACCCATCAATTCACCCCTCCACTTT
. | TRBJ2-1 | TRBD1 | TRBV19 | CASSAGTGEQFF | TGTGCCAGTAGTGCCGGGACAGGGGAGCAGTTCTTC
. | TRBJ2-3 | . | TRBV2 | CASRGGTSTDTQYF | TGTGCCAGCAGGGGCGGGACCTCAACAGATACGCAGTATTTT
medium-sized | TRBJ1-2 | . | TRBV13 | CASSLVNSNYGYTF | TGTGCCAGCAGCTTAGTAAACAGTAACTATGGCTACACCTTC
once | TRBJ1-5 | TRBD1 | TRBV28 | CASRGQGSNQPQHF | TGTGCCAGCAGAGGACAGGGTAGCAATCAGCCCCAGCATTTT
few | TRBJ2-3 | . | TRBV6-1 | CASIQGGSASTQYF | TGTGCCAGCATCCAGGGGGGTAGCGCAAGTACGCAGTATTTT
. | TRBJ1-2 | . | TRBV18 | CASSPDRNYGYTF | TGTGCCAGCTCACCTGACAGAAACTATGGCTACACCTTC
. | TRBJ1-1 | . | TRBV6-5 | CASSYGRGATEAFF | TGTGCCAGCAGTTACGGTAGAGGCGCGACCGAAGCTTTCTTT
. | TRBJ1-1 | TRBD1 | TRBV5-1 | CASSPLTGENTEAFF | TGCGCCAGCAGCCCCCTGACAGGGGAGAACACTGAAGCTTTCTTT
few | TRBJ1-5 | . | TRBV19 | CASRPTGYQPQHF | TGTGCCAGTAGGCCCACAGGATATCAGCCCCAGCATTTT
. | TRBJ1-6 | . | TRBV30 | CACGLNNSPLHF | TGTGCCTGTGGACTGAATAATTCACCCCTCCACTTT
. | TRBJ2-7 | . | TRBV7-9 | CASSLEQSTYEQYF | TGTGCCAGCAGCTTAGAACAGTCTACCTACGAGCAGTACTTC
. | TRBJ1-1 | . | TRBV14 | CASSHGNTEAFF | TGTGCCAGCAGCCACGGGAACACTGAAGCTTTCTTT
. | TRBJ1-5 | . | TRBV7-8 | CASSLPGFNQPQHF | TGTGCCAGCAGCTTACCAGGGTTTAATCAGCCCCAGCATTTT
. | TRBJ1-4 | TRBD1 | TRBV5-6 | CASTGDRETNEKLFF | TGTGCCAGCACCGGCGACAGGGAGACTAATGAAAAACTGTTTTTT
. | TRBJ2-7 | TRBD2 | TRBV6-6 | CASNPTSGANEQYF | TGTGCCAGCAACCCTACTAGCGGGGCCAACGAGCAGTACTTC
. | TRBJ2-7 | TRBD1 | TRBV27 | CASIPRQGTYEQYF | TGTGCCAGCATTCCCCGACAGGGCACCTACGAGCAGTACTTC
. | TRBJ2-7 | TRBD2 | TRBV13 | CASSLEGSGVTSGQYF | TGTGCCAGCAGCTTAGAAGGTAGCGGGGTAACCTCCGGGCAGTACTTC
. | TRBJ2-7 | . | TRBV6-5 | CASRPSPTITYEQYF | TGTGCCAGCAGGCCATCCCCCACAATTACCTACGAGCAGTACTTC
. | TRBJ1-5 | . | TRBV28 | CASTLGGVSNQPQHF | TGTGCCAGCACCCTAGGGGGGGTAAGCAATCAGCCCCAGCATTTT
. | TRBJ1-1 | TRBD1 | TRBV10-1 | CATPRGLTEAFF | TGCGCCACCCCCAGGGGGCTCACTGAAGCTTTCTTT
. | TRBJ1-5 | . | TRBV29-1 | CSVGGGGQPQHF | TGCAGCGTAGGGGGGGGTGGTCAGCCCCAGCATTTT
. | TRBJ1-2 | TRBD1 | TRBV9 | CASSEGQAVNYGYTF | TGTGCCAGCAGCGAAGGACAGGCAGTGAACTATGGCTACACCTTC
. | TRBJ1-3 | TRBD1 | TRBV30 | CACGDRDRKGF | TGTGCCTGCGGGGACAGGGACCGTAAAGGTTTT
. | TRBJ2-3 | . | TRBV6-5 | CASSRGVGDTQYF | TGTGCCAGCTCGCGGGGCGTGGGAGATACGCAGTATTTT
. | TRBJ2-5 | TRBD1 | TRBV27 | CASRGQGFQETQYF | TGTGCCAGCAGGGGACAGGGCTTCCAAGAGACCCAGTACTTC
once | TRBJ1-1 | . | TRBV7-9 | CASSLEGTMNTEAFF | TGTGCCAGCAGCTTAGAAGGGACAATGAACACTGAAGCTTTCTTT
once | TRBJ1-5 | . | TRBV5-8 | CASSLEGNSNQPQHF | TGTGCCAGCAGCTTGGAGGGGAATAGCAATCAGCCCCAGCATTTT
. | TRBJ2-1 | TRBD1 | TRBV7-9 | CASRGTGTGYNEQFF | TGTGCCAGCAGAGGAACCGGGACAGGGTACAATGAGCAGTTCTTC
. | TRBJ1-2 | . | TRBV5-1 | CASSLVDSSYGYTF | TGCGCCAGCAGCTTGGTTGACAGTTCCTATGGCTACACCTTC
. | TRBJ1-2 | . | TRBV28 | CASSLSVYGYTF | TGTGCCAGCAGTTTATCCGTCTATGGCTACACCTTC
. | TRBJ2-7 | . | TRBV29-1 | CSVVQGTSSYEQYF | TGCAGCGTTGTTCAGGGGACAAGCTCCTACGAGCAGTACTTC
once | TRBJ1-5 | . | TRBV14 | CASSRCSDEQGEWPLNQPQHF | TGTGCCAGCAGCCGGTGCTCAGACGAACAGGGAGAATGGCCCCTCAATCAGCCCCAGCATTTT